The 20 T cell receptor beta chains below were found in one sample sequenced in a study of CD8+ T cells in alopecia areata. RNA was isolated and reverse transcribed to cDNA, the sequencing template. Sequenced by immunoSEQ multiplex PCR; TCRdb stores in-frame clones only, minus some. Here the sample spans about 190,000 clones, approximately 57% being singletons. Treatment described: oral pan-JAK inhibitor, 5-10 mg twice daily. The material sequenced was CD4+ T cells sorted from blood, taken at week 24, from a patient treated with tofacitinib. These receptor sequences come from a human donor with alopecia areata.

This clone came up a few times. The V and J genes are TRBV4-3 and TRBJ1-4; D perhaps matches TRBD1 (6 bases). The CDR3 loop spans 16 amino acids. Between the trimmed V and J ends, which lost 4 bases and 3 bases, there was a span of 15 bases. The germline V gene encodes CDR1 LGHNA and CDR2 YSLEER. CDR3 loop: CASSPGQWTANEKLFF. The CDR3 DNA sequence: TGCGCCAGCAGCCCCGGACAGTGGACGGCTAATGAAAAACTGTTTTTT.

This clone has just one count. V usage is TRBV29-1 and J usage is TRBJ2-3; 13 bases are a match to TRBD2. V was pared by 7 bases and J by 1 base, with 14 bases of the junction left unmatched. Germline-derived CDR1 and CDR2 are SQVTM and ANQGSEA. The CDR3 contains 18 residues. The DNA for the CDR3 is TGCAGCGGCGGTGTTACTAGCGGGGGGGCATTGGGCACAGATACGCAGTATTTT. Amino acids: CSGGVTSGGALGTDTQYF.

The chain recombines TRBV29-1 with TRBJ2-5; 8 bases align to TRBD1. The V segment lost 3 bases and the J segment 2 bases; nucleotides outside the gene matches: 5. The CDR3 is 14 residues long. Germline V gene data show CDR1 as SQVTM and CDR2 as ANQGSEA. CDR3 in amino acids: CSVDARQGQETQYF. The CDR3 DNA sequence: TGCAGCGTTGATGCCCGACAGGGGCAAGAGACCCAGTACTTC.

The chain joins TRBV7-2 to TRBJ2-1; maybe TRBD2 (7 bases). The CDR3 is made up of 16 amino acids. The germline V and J ends were trimmed by 1 base and 4 bases, with 14 bases remaining between them. The V gene's germline CDR1 is SGHTA and CDR2 FQGNSA. CDR3 loop: CASSLVLGGGYNEQFF. The DNA for the CDR3 is TGTGCCAGCAGCTTAGTTCTAGGGGGGGGTTACAATGAGCAGTTCTTC.

This chain's CDR3 is CASSERGFNSPLHF. For the CDR3, the DNA is TGTGCCAGCAGCGAGCGGGGTTTTAATTCACCCCTCCACTTT. This chain connects TRBV9 to TRBJ1-6; D remains unclear. In germline, CDR1 is SGDLS, CDR2 YYNGEE. Trimming took off 3 bases at V and 6 bases at J, with 10 bases between the two ends. This CDR3 contains 14 residues.

The chain has TRBV4-3 and TRBJ2-2; D unresolved. The germline CDR1 and CDR2 sequences are LGHNA and YSLEER. This CDR3 is 13 amino acids long. Trimming pared 0 bases from V and 9 bases from J, leaving 8 bases between. CDR3 in amino acids: CASSQDDGWELFF. The CDR3 coding sequence is TGCGCCAGCAGCCAAGATGACGGCTGGGAGCTGTTTTTT.

V usage is TRBV29-1 and J usage is TRBJ2-3; D is unresolved. This CDR3 contains 12 residues. The V and J ends lost 5 bases and 7 bases respectively, with 13 bases between them. Germline assignment: CDR1 SQVTM and CDR2 ANQGSEA. CDR3 DNA sequence: TGCAGCGTTCGATCCCGCAGTTATACGCAGTATTTT. Translated, it gives CSVRSRSYTQYF.

The V call is TRBV30, the J call TRBJ2-1; 11 bases align to TRBD2. Per germline, CDR1 GTSNPN and CDR2 SVGIG (reference sequence). The trim removed 0 bases at V and 4 bases at J, leaving 2 bases unmatched. There are 15 residues in the CDR3. CDR3 sequence (DNA): TGTGCCTGGAGTGTACTAGCGGGGGTTTACAATGAGCAGTTCTTC. Translation gives CAWSVLAGVYNEQFF.

Ten or more counts support this clone. Here the CDR3 reads CAISEGTSGGTAEQYF. The CDR3 DNA reads TGTGCCATCAGTGAGGGGACTAGCGGGGGGACGGCCGAGCAGTACTTC. V usage is TRBV10-3 and J usage is TRBJ2-7, with 15 nucleotides matching TRBD2. V shed 2 bases and J 6 bases; nucleotides not matched to a gene: 5. Germline loops: CDR1 ENHRY, CDR2 SYGVKD. The CDR3 totals 16 residues.

The chain has TRBV2 and TRBJ2-7; D is possibly TRBD1 or TRBD2 (6 bases each). Trimming pared 6 bases from V and 4 bases from J, leaving 13 bases between. CDR1 is SNHLY, CDR2 FYNNEI, per germline. The CDR3 consists of 13 residues. The CDR3 DNA is TGTGCCAGCAGGGCGACAGGACTATACGAGCAGTACTTC. As protein: CASRATGLYEQYF.

The chain carries TRBV2 and TRBJ1-5; 8 bases align to TRBD1. There are 13 residues in the CDR3. The ends lost 7 bases at V and 3 bases at J; junction bases unmatched: 2. CDR1 is SNHLY and CDR2 is FYNNEI in the germline V gene. The chain's CDR3 is CASKDRANQPQHF. In nucleotides, the CDR3 is TGTGCCAGCAAGGACAGGGCCAATCAGCCCCAGCATTTT.

The chain uses TRBV25-1 and TRBJ1-3; perhaps TRBD1 as D (5 bases). This CDR3 is 17 amino acids long. V was pared by 2 bases and J by 0 bases, with 14 bases between. Per the germline V gene, CDR1 is MGHDK and CDR2 is SYGVNS. The DNA of the CDR3 is TGTGCCAGCAGTGAAAGGACGGGGGTCAGCTCTGGAAACACCATATATTTT. The encoded protein is CASSERTGVSSGNTIYF.

The chain is built from TRBV25-1 and TRBJ1-5, with D possibly TRBD1 on 6 matching bases. This CDR3 has 14 amino acids. In germline, CDR1 is MGHDK, CDR2 SYGVNS. V gave up 6 bases and J gave up 5 bases, with 14 bases separating them. CDR3 coding DNA: TGTGCCAGCAGCCGCGACAGGCGCGATCAGCCCCAGCATTTT. As protein: CASSRDRRDQPQHF.

J is TRBJ1-1 and V is TRBV29-1, with a possible D match to TRBD1 (6 bases). Trimming removed 7 bases at V and 0 bases at J, with 9 bases between. The CDR3 extends over 12 amino acids. Germline-derived CDR1 and CDR2 are SQVTM and ANQGSEA. CDR3 in DNA: TGCAGCGGTGGACAGATGAACACTGAAGCTTTCTTT. Translation gives CSGGQMNTEAFF.

The sample holds a few counts of this clone. The rearrangement links TRBV7-2 to TRBJ2-3; TRBD1 might be the D (6 bases). The CDR3 has 14 residues. From germline, CDR1 is SGHTA and CDR2 FQGNSA. Trimming cost V 1 base and J 1 base, with 6 bases left between them. As DNA, the CDR3 is TGTGCCAGCAGCTTAGGGACAGGCACAGATACGCAGTATTTT. It is translated as CASSLGTGTDTQYF.

The chain joins TRBV5-4 to TRBJ1-2; 7 positions match TRBD1. V shed 5 bases and J 4 bases; nucleotides not matched to a gene: 8. CDR1 and CDR2 from the germline V gene are SGHNT and YYREEE (reference sequence). The CDR3 length is 14 residues. The CDR3 loop reads CASRGADRLYGYTF. The CDR3, as DNA: TGTGCCAGCAGGGGTGCGGACAGGCTCTATGGCTACACCTTC.

This chain joins TRBV27 and TRBJ2-2; 11 nucleotides align to TRBD2. The J segment lost 7 bases and the V segment lost 4 bases, leaving 11 bases of the junction unmatched. The CDR3 has 17 residues. Germline V gene data show CDR1 as MNHEY and CDR2 as SMNVEV (reference sequence). The CDR3, as DNA: TGTGCCAGCAGTTCTTTCCTAGCGGGGGGACGGGGCGGGGAGCTGTTTTTT. Translated, it gives CASSSFLAGGRGGELFF.

V and J are TRBV5-1 and TRBJ2-7, with 11 nucleotides matching TRBD2. Trimming removed 4 bases from V and 2 bases from J; junction bases left unmatched: 5. The CDR3 length is 15 residues. Germline V lookup: CDR1 SGHRS, CDR2 YFSETQ. CDR3: CASSLTTSGAYEQYF. The DNA for the CDR3 is TGCGCCAGCAGCCTCACGACTAGCGGGGCCTACGAGCAGTACTTC.

V is TRBV29-1 and J is TRBJ1-1; a possible D gene is TRBD1 (5 bases). The germline V gene has CDR1 SQVTM and CDR2 ANQGSEA. V dropped 1 base and J dropped 3 bases, with 12 bases sitting between them. The CDR3 runs to 14 residues. CDR3 sequence (DNA): TGCAGCGTTGAAGGCCTCCGGGGGGACACTGAAGCTTTCTTT. Protein product: CSVEGLRGDTEAFF.

In its sample, this clone was seen a few times. V usage is TRBV19 and J usage is TRBJ2-2, with TRBD1 as a possible D gene (6 bases). The CDR3 extends over 19 amino acids. Trimming left V 3 bases short and J 0 bases short, with 20 bases between. The V gene's germline CDR1 is LNHDA and CDR2 SQIVND (reference sequence). CDR3 in amino acids: CASSIQSSFGTTNTGELFF. For the CDR3, the DNA is TGTGCCAGTAGTATCCAATCTTCGTTCGGGACAACGAACACCGGGGAGCTGTTTTTT.